What follows is one TCR beta chain and its context. TCR beta sequencing was performed on blood CD8+ and CD4+ T cells. Matched for age and sex, the controls were healthy donors. The CD8+ and CD4+ T cells were negatively isolated, with the TEMRA cells enriched by FACS. Per germline, CDR1 SGHVS and CDR2 FQNEAQ. V was trimmed by 3 bases and J by 7 bases, leaving 9 bases between them. This CDR3 region has 13 residues. A quantity of 0.5 to 1 ug RNA underwent reverse transcription using random hexamers. Amplification of TCR beta CDR3 across 54 Vbeta and 13 Jbeta was performed with immunoSEQ multiplex PCR. A single record per CDR3 protein comes from TCRdb applying MiXCR to the immunoSEQ multiplex PCR reads. The sample consists of about 160,000 distinct CDR3 sequences, 85% to 95% of them appearing once. This specimen comes from a study of CD8 T cells in Susac syndrome.

This TCR came from a human donor in good health. This chain joins TRBV7-8 and TRBJ1-4; D gene unclear. The sample consisted of CD4+ T cells from PBMCs. DNA of the CDR3: TGTGCCAGCAGCTTTTTACAGTCTGAAAAACTGTTTTTT. The encoded protein is CASSFLQSEKLFF.